A single sample is the source of the 21 T cell receptor beta chains below, sequenced in a study of blood T cell repertoires in COVID-19. The table came from immunoSEQ multiplex PCR; TCRdb's copy has only in-frame clones and leaves some out. In the table there are some 150,000 clones, 80% to 90% of which are singletons. The sequencing sample was made of peripheral blood. Receptors originate from a woman in her sixties with COVID-19, enrolled during active disease.

V gene TRBV29-1 combines with J gene TRBJ2-2; D gene ambiguous. The CDR3 extends over 16 amino acids. V was pared by 1 base and J by 4 bases, with 16 bases between. Germline-derived CDR1 and CDR2 are SQVTM and ANQGSEA. In DNA form, the CDR3 reads TGCAGCGTTGAAGGTCGAGCACAGTCAGGCACCGGGGAGCTGTTTTTT. It encodes CSVEGRAQSGTGELFF.

V and J are TRBV15 and TRBJ2-3; 7 nucleotides agree with TRBD2. This CDR3 has 15 amino acids. V lost 0 bases to trimming and J lost 2 bases; unmatched junction nucleotides: 2. CDR1 is LNHNV and CDR2 is YYDKDF in the germline V gene (reference sequence). CDR3 amino acids: CATSRERGITDTQYF. DNA for the CDR3: TGTGCCACCAGCAGAGAGCGGGGGATCACAGATACGCAGTATTTT.

This clone was detected only once. The junction shows a germline mismatch at one end, possibly a read error. The J gene is TRBJ2-1, the V gene TRBV2; 7 bases are shared with TRBD1. Germline CDR1 reads SNHLY; CDR2 reads FYNNEI. The CDR3 has 16 amino acids. CDR3 bases: TGTGCCAGCAGCGAAGGCCGGGACAGTATCTACAATGAGCAGTTCTTC. This translates into CASSEGRDSIYNEQFF.

The chain has TRBV6-5 and TRBJ1-4; D is unclear. V was shortened by 6 bases and J by 4 bases, with 15 bases between the two germline ends. CDR3 size: 15 residues. CDR1 is MNHEY and CDR2 is SVGAGI in the germline V gene. CDR3 loop: CASSSTNGDNEKLFF. The CDR3 DNA is TGTGCCAGCAGCTCAACCAACGGGGATAATGAAAAACTGTTTTTT.

The V and J genes are TRBV5-1 and TRBJ1-2; D may be TRBD1 (6 bases). CDR1 SGHRS and CDR2 YFSETQ come from the germline V gene. The V end lost 1 base, the J end lost 4 bases, and 17 bases lay between the germline ends. This CDR3 has 16 amino acids. The CDR3: CASSLTHGQNSYGYTF. The CDR3 bases are TGCGCCAGCAGCTTGACCCATGGACAGAACAGCTATGGCTACACCTTC.

The chain combines TRBV5-4 with TRBJ1-5; TRBD1 agrees at 9 bases. There are 15 residues in the CDR3. V lost 0 bases, J lost 6 bases, and 4 bases stayed unmatched. Germline loops: CDR1 SGHNT, CDR2 YYREEE (reference sequence). CDR3 sequence reads: CASSLDRGLGQPQHF. CDR3 in DNA: TGTGCCAGCAGCTTGGACAGGGGGCTGGGTCAGCCCCAGCATTTT.

V usage is TRBV12-3 or TRBV12-4 and J usage is TRBJ1-5, with 7 nucleotides matching TRBD1. This CDR3 region has 13 residues. V trimming: 6 bases; J trimming: 4 bases; junction bases outside the gene matches: 3. The CDR3 reads CASSWDRNQPQHF. DNA of the CDR3: TGTGCCAGCAGCTGGGACAGAAATCAGCCCCAGCATTTT.

V and J are TRBV5-1 and TRBJ2-5, with TRBD2 matching over 11 bases. The germline gives CDR1 SGHRS, CDR2 YFSETQ. This CDR3 is built from 14 residues. The ends lost 3 bases at V and 2 bases at J; junction bases unmatched: 0. The CDR3 DNA is TGCGCCAGCAGCTGGACTAGCGGGCAAGAGACCCAGTACTTC. Translated: CASSWTSGQETQYF.

The DNA of the CDR3 is TGTGCCAGCAGTTTTTCAGCAGGCCGTTGGAATGGCTACACCTTC. It codes for CASSFSAGRWNGYTF. This chain connects TRBV27 to TRBJ1-2; D ambiguous. Germline V gene lookup returns CDR1 MNHEY and CDR2 SMNVEV (reference sequence). The CDR3 is 15 amino acids. The V and J ends lost 3 bases and 6 bases respectively, with 17 bases between them.

This rearrangement joins TRBV6-4 to TRBJ2-7, with 9 bases matching TRBD1. The CDR3 runs to 16 residues. Trimming at V came to 2 bases and at J to 3 bases, leaving 8 bases not matched to a gene. Germline V gives CDR1 MRHNA, CDR2 SNTAGT. The CDR3 coding sequence is TGTGCCAGCAGTGACCCGCTCCCGGGACAGGGCTACGAGCAGTACTTC. Translating it yields CASSDPLPGQGYEQYF.

The chain couples TRBV10-2 to TRBJ1-5, with a tentative D call TRBD1 (6 bases). Germline V CDR1 and CDR2: WSHSY, SAAADI. V was clipped by 6 bases and J by 5 bases, with 14 bases between them. The CDR3 consists of 14 residues. CDR3 sequence reads: CASRNTGLDQPQHF. DNA for the CDR3: TGCGCCAGCAGAAACACAGGGTTGGATCAGCCCCAGCATTTT.

The V gene is TRBV7-9, the J gene TRBJ2-2; tentatively, D is TRBD2 (7 bases). The CDR3 is made up of 17 amino acids. The V gene's germline CDR1 is SEHNR and CDR2 FQNEAQ (reference sequence). V gave up 5 bases and J gave up 7 bases, with 23 bases separating them. The CDR3 DNA reads as TGTGCCAGCAGCCCCAGGGGAGGGACCGATCGTGGCGGGGAGCTGTTTTTT. Amino acid sequence: CASSPRGGTDRGGELFF.

The rearrangement joins TRBV7-2 to TRBJ1-2, with D maybe TRBD1 (5 bases). V was trimmed by 4 bases and J by 8 bases, leaving 20 bases between them. The CDR3 sequence is 15 residues long. The germline gives CDR1 SGHTA, CDR2 FQGNSA. The CDR3 sequence: CASSSSRQSAWGYTF. The CDR3 DNA reads TGTGCCAGCAGCTCTTCCAGACAGAGCGCTTGGGGCTACACCTTC. The entire variable domain, with the rest obtained from reference TRBV7-2 and TRBJ1-2, is as follows: GAGVSQSPSNKVTEKGKDVELRCDPISGHTALYWYRQSLGQGLEFLIYFQGNSAPDKSGLPSDRFSAERTGGSVSTLTIQRTQQEDSAVYLCASSSSRQSAWGYTFGSGTRLTVV.

V is TRBV6-6 and J is TRBJ2-7, with a tentative D call TRBD2 (5 bases). Germline V gene sequence: CDR1 MNHNY, CDR2 SVGAGI (reference sequence). With 2 bases removed from V and 0 bases from J, the gap between germline ends came to 14 bases. The CDR3 consists of 16 residues. CDR3 in amino acids: CASSYADPGSSYEQYF. The CDR3 DNA reads TGTGCCAGCAGTTACGCAGACCCGGGGAGCTCCTACGAGCAGTACTTC.

The rearrangement joins TRBV9 to TRBJ2-5, with TRBD2 as a possible D gene (5 bases). Trimming took off 3 bases at V and 1 base at J, with 19 bases between the two ends. The CDR3 spans 17 residues. The germline V gene has CDR1 SGDLS and CDR2 YYNGEE. CDR3 loop: CASSEAVGLSTQETQYF. The CDR3 region has the DNA TGTGCCAGCAGCGAAGCGGTCGGGCTCTCGACCCAAGAGACCCAGTACTTC.

The chain joins TRBV4-3 to TRBJ1-2; D remains unclear. This CDR3 spans 14 amino acids. With 0 bases removed from V and 6 bases from J, the gap between germline ends came to 11 bases. Looked up from germline, CDR1 is LGHNA and CDR2 is YSLEER. The chain's CDR3 is CASSQDSGRDGYTF. For the CDR3, the DNA is TGCGCCAGCAGCCAAGATTCGGGAAGGGATGGCTACACCTTC.

V usage is TRBV5-1 and J usage is TRBJ2-4; maybe TRBD2 (5 bases). Trimming removed 4 bases at V and 0 bases at J, with 8 bases between. There are 14 residues in the CDR3. Germline lookup yields CDR1 SGHRS and CDR2 YFSETQ. CDR3 sequence (DNA): TGCGCCAGCAGCCGGGGATCAGCCAAAAACATTCAGTACTTC. Translated: CASSRGSAKNIQYF.

This chain uses TRBV19 with TRBJ2-6; 9 nucleotides line up with TRBD1. With 8 bases clipped from V and 0 bases from J, the junction kept 2 bases outside the gene matches. From germline, CDR1 is LNHDA and CDR2 SQIVND (reference sequence). The CDR3 totals 15 residues. The CDR3: CASGTGYSGANVLTF. As DNA, the CDR3 is TGTGCCAGTGGGACAGGGTACTCTGGGGCCAACGTCCTGACTTTC.

The chain has TRBV9 and TRBJ2-7, with D possibly being TRBD1 (6 bases). With 0 bases removed from V and 0 bases from J, the gap between germline ends came to 13 bases. Germline lookup yields CDR1 SGDLS and CDR2 YYNGEE. This CDR3 contains 16 residues. The CDR3 loop reads CASSVEAGVHSYEQYF. The CDR3 nucleotides are TGTGCCAGCAGCGTAGAGGCAGGGGTCCACTCCTACGAGCAGTACTTC.

The V call is TRBV19, the J call TRBJ2-7, with a weak D call TRBD2 (6 bases). V lost 4 bases to trimming and J lost 4 bases, with 14 bases between them. The length of the CDR3 is 14 residues. The germline V gene encodes CDR1 LNHDA and CDR2 SQIVND (reference sequence). The CDR3 loop reads CASSRREGRYEQYF. The CDR3, as DNA: TGTGCCAGTAGTAGGCGGGAAGGAAGGTACGAGCAGTACTTC.

The chain is built from TRBV28 and TRBJ1-5; tentatively, D is TRBD1 (6 bases). Germline V gene lookup returns CDR1 MDHEN and CDR2 SYDVKM. V was cut by 8 bases and J by 1 base, with 12 bases left in between. The CDR3 totals 14 residues. CDR3 protein: CASGYQGSNQPQHF. In nucleotides, the CDR3 is TGTGCCAGCGGATATCAGGGGAGCAATCAGCCCCAGCATTTT.